These T cell receptor beta chains were read from a single sample in a study of blood T cell repertoires in COVID-19. The data were produced by immunoSEQ multiplex PCR, yet TCRdb's version contains in-frame clones alone and is incomplete. The profile covers about 270,000 clones, with around 85% appearing a single time and 1.4% to 1.5% taken by the ten largest. The sample consisted of peripheral blood. All receptors come from a human donor with COVID-19, enrolled during active disease. The donor label of this sample is uncertain. The CDR3 runs from the conserved cysteine through the conserved F or W. D genes are given only for firm matches. The size field is filled for only some rows; it gives once, few, many or a size class.

size: NA
D: NA
V: TRBV10-3
J: TRBJ1-3
DNA: TGTGCCATCAGGGGAGGGACCTTCTCTGGAAACACCATATATTTT
CDR3: CAIRGGTFSGNTIYF

size: NA
D: NA
V: TRBV12-5
J: TRBJ2-2
DNA: TGTGCTAGTGGTTTGGTACGGTGGGGGCTCACCGGGGAGCTGTTTTTT
CDR3: CASGLVRWGLTGELFF

size: NA
D: NA
V: TRBV29-1
J: TRBJ2-2
DNA: TGCAGCGTCGTGGGGCCTGCGAACACCGGGGAGCTGTTTTTT
CDR3: CSVVGPANTGELFF

size: NA
D: NA
V: TRBV28
J: TRBJ1-6
DNA: TGTGCCAGCAGTTCAAATTCACCCCTCCACTTT
CDR3: CASSSNSPLHF

size: NA
D: TRBD2
V: TRBV5-4
J: TRBJ2-3
DNA: TGTGCCAGCAGCTTGGGTGGGGGGACTATTAGCACAGATACGCAGTATTTT
CDR3: CASSLGGGTISTDTQYF

size: NA
D: NA
V: TRBV19
J: TRBJ1-1
DNA: TGTGCCAGTAGTATAGATTGGTCGGACATTCAGGAAGCTTTCTTT
CDR3: CASSIDWSDIQEAFF

size: NA
D: TRBD2
V: TRBV2
J: TRBJ2-1
DNA: TGTGCCAGCAGTGGGGGTACTAGCGGGGGATACAATGAGCAGTTCTTC
CDR3: CASSGGTSGGYNEQFF

size: once
D: TRBD1
V: TRBV30
J: TRBJ1-1
DNA: TGTGCCTGGAGTAGGAACAGGGGGGGAACTGAAGCTTTCTTT
CDR3: CAWSRNRGGTEAFF

size: NA
D: TRBD2
V: TRBV7-3
J: TRBJ2-5
DNA: TGTGCCAGCAGCTCGCAAGCGGGATTGGAGACCCAGTACTTC
CDR3: CASSSQAGLETQYF

size: NA
D: NA
V: TRBV5-3
J: TRBJ1-3
DNA: TGTGCCAGAAGCTTATCTACGGGACTCCTACCGCCCAACTCTGGAAACACCATATATTTT
CDR3: CARSLSTGLLPPNSGNTIYF

size: NA
D: NA
V: TRBV28
J: TRBJ2-7
DNA: TGTGCCAGCAGTTTGGGGCAGACTTACTTCTACGAGCAGTACTTC
CDR3: CASSLGQTYFYEQYF

size: NA
D: TRBD1
V: TRBV11-2
J: TRBJ2-7
DNA: TGTGCCAGCAGCTTAAATTGGGGTAGGACAGGCCAGCCCTACGAGCAGTACTTC
CDR3: CASSLNWGRTGQPYEQYF

size: NA
D: TRBD1
V: TRBV6-5
J: TRBJ1-2
DNA: TGTGCCAGCAGTTATCAGGGACAGGGCTATGGCTACACCTTC
CDR3: CASSYQGQGYGYTF

size: NA
D: NA
V: TRBV11-3
J: TRBJ2-7
DNA: TGTGCCAGCAGCTTGGGCCCAAGTCAAGACGAGCAGTACTTC
CDR3: CASSLGPSQDEQYF

size: few
D: NA
V: TRBV7-2
J: TRBJ1-4
DNA: TGTGCCAGCAGACCCCCGGGGGGGGATGAAAAACTGTTTTTT
CDR3: CASRPPGGDEKLFF

size: NA
D: TRBD1
V: TRBV15
J: TRBJ1-3
DNA: TGTGCCACCAGCAGGGGACAGGGGGCAACCATATATTTT
CDR3: CATSRGQGATIYF

size: NA
D: NA
V: TRBV28
J: TRBJ1-1
DNA: TGTGCCAGCAGTTTACAGGGAAACACTGAAGCTTTCTTT
CDR3: CASSLQGNTEAFF

size: NA
D: TRBD1
V: TRBV19
J: TRBJ2-4
DNA: TGTGCCAGTAGTATACAATTAGGGACAGTCGGAAACATTCAGTACTTC
CDR3: CASSIQLGTVGNIQYF

size: NA
D: TRBD1
V: TRBV7-9
J: TRBJ2-7
DNA: TGTGCCAGCAGCCTGGGACAGGGTGGCCACGAGCAGTACTTC
CDR3: CASSLGQGGHEQYF

size: NA
D: NA
V: TRBV27
J: TRBJ2-3
DNA: TGTGCCAGCAGCCAGGCTCAGGATACGCAGTATTTT
CDR3: CASSQAQDTQYF

size: NA
D: NA
V: TRBV12-5
J: TRBJ2-1
DNA: TGTGCTAGTGGTTTGGGGGGGGAGGCCACCTACAATGAGCAGTTCTTC
CDR3: CASGLGGEATYNEQFF

size: NA
D: TRBD2
V: TRBV27
J: TRBJ2-7
DNA: TGTGCCAGCAGTTGGCGGCTAGCGGGTGGGGAGCAGTACTTC
CDR3: CASSWRLAGGEQYF

size: NA
D: TRBD1
V: TRBV6-5
J: TRBJ1-1
DNA: TGTGCCAGCACCCAAGGGGGCGGGTTTACTGAAGCTTTCTTT
CDR3: CASTQGGGFTEAFF

size: NA
D: TRBD2
V: TRBV27
J: TRBJ2-7
DNA: TGTGCCAGCAGTGCGACTAGCGGGAGGCGCGAGCAGTACTTC
CDR3: CASSATSGRREQYF